A single sample is the source of the 4 T cell receptor beta chains below, sequenced in a study of human T cells and chemical hapten exposure. Stated time point: healthy volunteer bleed at 2 weeks. It was unfractionated whole blood from which total RNA was extracted. TCRdb used MiXCR to reprocess the RACE reads, holding one entry per CDR3 protein. The repertoire includes around 130,000 distinct CDR3 sequences, 9% to 10% of them detected once, and approximately 1.6% sits in the top ten. Sequences were obtained from whole blood. The receptors were gathered from a male donor in good health. Some clones in this sample may be carry-over from other donors' samples.

This clonotype has just a few counts. The chain links TRBV5-4 to TRBJ2-1, with 9 positions matching TRBD1. With V trimmed by 4 bases and J by 7 bases, 6 bases remained unmatched. CDR1 is SGHNT and CDR2 is YYREEE in the germline V gene (reference sequence). The CDR3 has 14 residues. CDR3 amino acids: CASSQGQGRNEQFF. CDR3 nucleotides: TGTGCCAGCAGCCAAGGACAGGGGAGGAATGAGCAGTTCTTC.

The chain is built from TRBV12-5 and TRBJ1-1; tentatively, D is TRBD1 (5 bases). With 5 bases removed from V and 5 bases from J, the gap between germline ends came to 18 bases. The CDR3 is 15 amino acids. The germline gives CDR1 LGHNT, CDR2 FRNRAP. In DNA form, the CDR3 reads TGTGCTAGTGGTGGACTCGGGCCGAAGGGGACTGAAGCTTTCTTT. Amino acids: CASGGLGPKGTEAFF.

This clonotype appeared a few times. The chain joins TRBV27 to TRBJ2-4, with TRBD2 as a possible D gene (5 bases). CDR1 and CDR2 from the germline V gene are MNHEY and SMNVEV (reference sequence). This CDR3 spans 15 amino acids. V lost 3 bases and J 3 bases, leaving 12 bases between the germline ends. CDR3 region: CASSFKGSGKNIQYF. CDR3 DNA: TGTGCCAGCAGTTTCAAGGGAAGCGGCAAAAACATTCAGTACTTC.

The V and J genes are TRBV27 and TRBJ2-7; TRBD1 matches at 7 bases. This CDR3 has 15 residues. Germline loops: CDR1 MNHEY, CDR2 SMNVEV (reference sequence). V shed 3 bases, J shed 0 bases, and the junction held 5 bases outside the gene matches. CDR3 coding DNA: TGTGCCAGCAGTTTCGGGGCAGGGGGCTCCTACGAGCAGTACTTC. Encoded protein: CASSFGAGGSYEQYF.